The clone carrying this T cell receptor (beta chain) was detected only once. Its target is unknown. The germline gives CDR1 SGHNT, CDR2 YYREEE (reference sequence). Trimming took 4 bases from V and 5 from J; bases not matched to a gene: 8. The CDR3 totals 15 residues. This record belongs to a study of follicular helper T cells after annual influenza vaccination. Study-wide results and caveats: ICOS+CD38+ cTfh clonality tracked population frequency, and its change tracked circulating plasmablast change.

Time point given: 2014-2015 season, pre-vaccination. The table came from immunoSEQ multiplex PCR; TCRdb's copy has only in-frame clones and leaves some out. The data contain over 25,000 clones, roughly 80% of them singletons. Sample: CXCR5+ CD38- circulating T follicular helper cells from blood, taken on the day of influenza vaccination. Regarding subset: circulating Tfh, non-naive CD4+CXCR5+PD-1+ (ICOS+CD38+ or ICOS-CD38-). The chain carries TRBV5-4 and TRBJ2-2; TRBD2 agrees at 7 bases. The sequence was collected from an adult who received the influenza vaccine. The CDR3, as DNA: TGTGCCAGCAGCAGGCCGACTAGCACGACCGGGGAGCTGTTTTTT. This encodes CASSRPTSTTGELFF.